This T cell receptor beta chain stems from a study of T cell responses to AZD1222 COVID-19 vaccine. Profiling relied on immunoSEQ multiplex PCR, and the TCRdb table lists in-frame clones only, not all of them. The data show some 150,000 clones, approximately 88% seen once. V shed 5 bases and J shed 0 bases, with 19 bases lying between them. Germline V gene data show CDR1 as LNHNV and CDR2 as YYDKDF (reference sequence). CDR3 length: 18 amino acids. This sequence was found in an adult in good health. The chain has TRBV15 and TRBJ2-2; possible D gene TRBD1, 6 bases. This sample comprised peripheral blood, obtained on day 0 of MenACWY control vaccination. CDR3 coding DNA: TGTGCCACCAGCGCAATCTTTTCAGGGGTGGCGAACACCGGGGAGCTGTTTTTT. It yields the protein CATSAIFSGVANTGELFF.